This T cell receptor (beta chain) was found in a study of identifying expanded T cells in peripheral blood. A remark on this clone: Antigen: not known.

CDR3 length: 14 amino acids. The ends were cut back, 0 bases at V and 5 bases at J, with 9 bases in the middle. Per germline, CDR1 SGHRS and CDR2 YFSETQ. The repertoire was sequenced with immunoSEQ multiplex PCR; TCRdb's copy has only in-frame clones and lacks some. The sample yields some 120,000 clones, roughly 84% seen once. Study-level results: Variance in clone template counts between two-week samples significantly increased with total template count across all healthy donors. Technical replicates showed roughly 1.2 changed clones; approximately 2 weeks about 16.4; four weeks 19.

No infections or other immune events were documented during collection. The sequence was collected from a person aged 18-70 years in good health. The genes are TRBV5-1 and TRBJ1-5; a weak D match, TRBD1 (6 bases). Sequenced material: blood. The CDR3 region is CASSLVGADQPQHF. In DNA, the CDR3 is TGCGCCAGCAGCTTGGTGGGGGCGGATCAGCCCCAGCATTTT.